This T cell receptor (beta chain) is from a study of technical replicates of blood from several donors. Method: immunoSEQ multiplex PCR; TCRdb's copy keeps in-frame clones and lacks some. The table includes more than 95,000 clones, around 95% detected once. The CDR3 covers 15 residues. Looked up from germline, CDR1 is SNHLY and CDR2 is FYNNEI. Trimming removed 6 bases from V and 3 bases from J; junction bases left unmatched: 8. Sequenced: T cells isolated from PBMCs. The receptor was derived from a human donor in good health. The chain uses TRBV2 and TRBJ1-1; 9 bases align to TRBD1. DNA for the CDR3: TGTGCCAGCAGATCGACAGGGGGGATTGACACTGAAGCTTTCTTT. Translated, it gives CASRSTGGIDTEAFF.